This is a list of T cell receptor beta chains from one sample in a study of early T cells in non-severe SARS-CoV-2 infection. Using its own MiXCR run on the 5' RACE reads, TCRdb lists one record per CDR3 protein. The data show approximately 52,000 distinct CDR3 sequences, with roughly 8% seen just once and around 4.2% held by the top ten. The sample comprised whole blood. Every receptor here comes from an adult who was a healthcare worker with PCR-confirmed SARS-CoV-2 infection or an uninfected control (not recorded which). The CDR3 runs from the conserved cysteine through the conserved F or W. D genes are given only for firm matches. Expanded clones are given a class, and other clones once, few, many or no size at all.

cdr3_nt: TGTGCCAGCAGCTTGCAGCGAAACAATGAGCAGTTCTTC
cdr3_aa: CASSLQRNNEQFF
j_call: TRBJ2-1
clone_size: many
d_call: -
v_call: TRBV7-3

cdr3_nt: TGCAGTGCTAGAGTGGGGGGGGGCCAGACCCAGTACTTC
cdr3_aa: CSARVGGGQTQYF
j_call: TRBJ2-5
clone_size: many
d_call: -
v_call: TRBV20-1

cdr3_nt: TGTGCCAGCAGCTTTTCCCCTTCGTCCTACGAGCAGTACTTC
cdr3_aa: CASSFSPSSYEQYF
j_call: TRBJ2-7
clone_size: many
d_call: -
v_call: TRBV7-6

cdr3_nt: TGCGCCAGCAGCTTGGTCAGACAGGGCCGGGCGGAGACCCAGTACTTC
cdr3_aa: CASSLVRQGRAETQYF
j_call: TRBJ2-5
clone_size: few
d_call: TRBD1
v_call: TRBV5-1

cdr3_nt: TGTGCCAGCGCCAGGGGCGAGGACTACGAGCAGTACTTC
cdr3_aa: CASARGEDYEQYF
j_call: TRBJ2-7
clone_size: many
d_call: -
v_call: TRBV7-8

cdr3_nt: TGTGCCAGCAGTTTGGGGGGAAATGAGCAGTTCTTC
cdr3_aa: CASSLGGNEQFF
j_call: TRBJ2-1
clone_size: few
d_call: -
v_call: TRBV5-6

cdr3_nt: TGCAGTGCCCAGATTGAGCTGCAAAGTGAGCAGTTCTTC
cdr3_aa: CSAQIELQSEQFF
j_call: TRBJ2-1
clone_size: many
d_call: -
v_call: TRBV20-1

cdr3_nt: TGTGCCAGCAGTTCTAAGGTTGTCCGGGGACTAGCGGGAGTAAGCTACAATGAGCAGTTCTTC
cdr3_aa: CASSSKVVRGLAGVSYNEQFF
j_call: TRBJ2-1
clone_size: many
d_call: TRBD2
v_call: TRBV12-3/TRBV12-4

cdr3_nt: TGTGCCAGTAGGGCCACCGGGGAGCTGTTTTTT
cdr3_aa: CASRATGELFF
j_call: TRBJ2-2
clone_size: -
d_call: -
v_call: TRBV19

cdr3_nt: TGTGCCAGCCTGGGGGGAGCGGCCTACGAGCAGTACTTC
cdr3_aa: CASLGGAAYEQYF
j_call: TRBJ2-7
clone_size: few
d_call: -
v_call: TRBV7-9

cdr3_nt: TGCGCCAGCAGCATGACTAGCGGGAGGGTCTTGGATGAGCAGTTCTTC
cdr3_aa: CASSMTSGRVLDEQFF
j_call: TRBJ2-1
clone_size: -
d_call: TRBD2
v_call: TRBV5-1

cdr3_nt: TGTGCCAGCAGCCAAGATCTGGGCAGTCAAGAGACCCAGTACTTC
cdr3_aa: CASSQDLGSQETQYF
j_call: TRBJ2-5
clone_size: few
d_call: -
v_call: TRBV3-1

cdr3_nt: TGTGCCAGCAGTTCCGAAACCGGGACCCCCAGCGAGCAGTACTTC
cdr3_aa: CASSSETGTPSEQYF
j_call: TRBJ2-7
clone_size: -
d_call: -
v_call: TRBV6-5

cdr3_nt: TGTGCCAGCAGTCCCACGCGGGGCTCCTACGAGCAGTACTTC
cdr3_aa: CASSPTRGSYEQYF
j_call: TRBJ2-7
clone_size: few
d_call: -
v_call: TRBV12-3/TRBV12-4

cdr3_nt: TGTGCCAGCGCTCCCTTAGGCAATGAGCAGTTCTTC
cdr3_aa: CASAPLGNEQFF
j_call: TRBJ2-1
clone_size: many
d_call: -
v_call: TRBV6-6

cdr3_nt: TGTGCCAGCAGCGACAGCGGGGGGGTCCCCGGGGAGCTGTTTTTT
cdr3_aa: CASSDSGGVPGELFF
j_call: TRBJ2-2
clone_size: many
d_call: TRBD2
v_call: TRBV4-2

cdr3_nt: TGTGCCAGCAGCTTCGGGGTTAGCACAGATACGCAGTATTTT
cdr3_aa: CASSFGVSTDTQYF
j_call: TRBJ2-3
clone_size: few
d_call: -
v_call: TRBV7-6

cdr3_nt: -
cdr3_aa: CASSLRFGSRLATTPGSCFF
j_call: TRBJ2-2
clone_size: few
d_call: -
v_call: TRBV7-3

cdr3_nt: TGCAGCGCGAAACCCTCCCTTGGAGGCGAGCAGTACTTC
cdr3_aa: CSAKPSLGGEQYF
j_call: TRBJ2-7
clone_size: once
d_call: -
v_call: TRBV29-1

cdr3_nt: TGCAGTGCTAGAGATCAACTTGAAGGCCGGTACAAAAACATTCAGTACTTC
cdr3_aa: CSARDQLEGRYKNIQYF
j_call: TRBJ2-4
clone_size: many
d_call: -
v_call: TRBV20-1

cdr3_nt: TGCAGTGCGGGACCGGGACCGAGAAGCTATGGCTACACCTTC
cdr3_aa: CSAGPGPRSYGYTF
j_call: TRBJ1-2
clone_size: many
d_call: -
v_call: TRBV20-1

cdr3_nt: TGTGCCAGCAGCTCCCCTTCGGACATTCAGTACTTC
cdr3_aa: CASSSPSDIQYF
j_call: TRBJ2-4
clone_size: few
d_call: -
v_call: TRBV7-8

cdr3_nt: TGCGCCAGCAGCGAAAGCAGTCCGCGGAGCTCTGGGGCCAACGTCCTGACTTTC
cdr3_aa: CASSESSPRSSGANVLTF
j_call: TRBJ2-6
clone_size: many
d_call: -
v_call: TRBV5-1

cdr3_nt: TGTGCCAGCAGCCAAGGACTAGCGGGGGGGCGTGGCAATGAGCAGTTCTTC
cdr3_aa: CASSQGLAGGRGNEQFF
j_call: TRBJ2-1
clone_size: -
d_call: TRBD2
v_call: TRBV4-2

cdr3_nt: TGTGCCAGCAGTCGACGCGGCGGGGGCCCCAATGAGCAGTTCTTC
cdr3_aa: CASSRRGGGPNEQFF
j_call: TRBJ2-1
clone_size: many
d_call: -
v_call: TRBV12-3/TRBV12-4

cdr3_nt: TGTGCCAGCACCCGGACTAGGACCGAGACCCAGTACTTC
cdr3_aa: CASTRTRTETQYF
j_call: TRBJ2-5
clone_size: few
d_call: TRBD2
v_call: TRBV12-3/TRBV12-4